The 3 T cell receptor beta chains below all came from one sample that was sequenced in a study of beta chain features in type 1 diabetes. Every isolated RNA sample was fully reverse transcribed, so sequencing captured expressed TCRB transcripts. Only in-frame clones appear in the TCRdb table, and some are missing; sequencing was by immunoSEQ multiplex PCR. This table holds under 450,000 clones, about 15% found once. Material: naive CD4+ T cells from blood. These receptors were collected from a woman aged 18-29 years in good health.

This chain links TRBV25-1 with TRBJ2-5, with TRBD2 matching over 14 bases. This CDR3 comprises 16 residues. V lost 10 bases and J lost 5; bases outside the gene matches: 12. Germline V gene data show CDR1 as MGHDK and CDR2 as SYGVNS. In nucleotides, the CDR3 is TGTGCCACCACTGTCCCGGGACTAGCGGGAGTGGAGACCCAGTACTTC. Protein product: CATTVPGLAGVETQYF.

This clone has just a few counts. The CDR3 is CASSAPGQGGYEQYF. The DNA for the CDR3 is TGTGCCAGCAGTGCCCCGGGACAGGGAGGCTACGAGCAGTACTTC. The chain joins TRBV6-5 to TRBJ2-7; 9 bases line up with TRBD1. CDR3 length equals 15 residues. V was clipped by 5 bases and J by 3 bases; unmatched bases: 8. From germline, CDR1 is MNHEY and CDR2 SVGAGI.

V gene TRBV7-6 combines with J gene TRBJ2-7, with 9 nucleotides matching TRBD1. V shed 5 bases and J 6 bases; nucleotides not matched to a gene: 8. Looked up from germline, CDR1 is SGHVS and CDR2 is FNYEAQ. The CDR3 contains 14 residues. The CDR3 region has the DNA TGTGCCAGCAGCCTAACCGGGACAGGGATCGAGCAGTACTTC. It encodes CASSLTGTGIEQYF.